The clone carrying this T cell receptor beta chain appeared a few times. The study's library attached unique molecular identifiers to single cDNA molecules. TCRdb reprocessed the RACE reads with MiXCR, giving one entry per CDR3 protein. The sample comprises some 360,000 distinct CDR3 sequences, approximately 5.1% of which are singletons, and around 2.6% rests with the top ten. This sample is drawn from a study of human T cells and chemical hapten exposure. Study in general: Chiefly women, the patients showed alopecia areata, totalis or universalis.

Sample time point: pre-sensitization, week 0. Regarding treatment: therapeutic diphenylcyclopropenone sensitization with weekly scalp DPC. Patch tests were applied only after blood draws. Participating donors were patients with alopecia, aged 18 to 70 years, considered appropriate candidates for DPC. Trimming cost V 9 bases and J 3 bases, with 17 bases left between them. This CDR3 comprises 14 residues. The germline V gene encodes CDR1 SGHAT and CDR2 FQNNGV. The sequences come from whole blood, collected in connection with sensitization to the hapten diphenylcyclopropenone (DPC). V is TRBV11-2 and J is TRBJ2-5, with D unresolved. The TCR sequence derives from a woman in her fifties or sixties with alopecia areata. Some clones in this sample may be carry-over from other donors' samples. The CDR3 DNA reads TGTGCCAGTGAGCCAATTCCCCCGGAAGAGACCCAGTACTTC. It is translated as CASEPIPPEETQYF.